What follows are 18 T cell receptor beta chains derived from one specimen sequenced in a study of blood T cell repertoires in COVID-19. Only in-frame clones appear in the TCRdb table, and some are missing; sequencing was by immunoSEQ multiplex PCR. The data show tens of thousands of clones, around 90% seen once. The sample taken for sequencing was peripheral blood. All receptors derive from a man in his 60s with COVID-19, enrolled during active disease.

This clone came up once. V usage is TRBV11-3 and J usage is TRBJ2-1; weak D call: TRBD2 (5 bases). Germline-derived CDR1 and CDR2 are SGHNT and YENEEA. This CDR3 has 14 amino acids. Trimming removed 3 bases from V and 3 bases from J, with 9 bases in between. In DNA form, the CDR3 reads TGTGCCAGCAGCTTTGAGGGAGACTACAATGAGCAGTTCTTC. Translation: CASSFEGDYNEQFF.

The genes are TRBV4-1 and TRBJ1-4; D not resolved. The V end was cut by 2 bases, the J end by 0 bases, with 4 bases between. Germline CDR1 reads MGHRA; CDR2 reads YSYEKL. The CDR3 contains 14 residues. The CDR3, as DNA: TGCGCCAGCAGCCAACTTGCAACTAATGAAAAACTGTTTTTT. This codes for CASSQLATNEKLFF.

This rearrangement joins TRBV2 to TRBJ2-6; weak D call: TRBD1 (5 bases). Trimming took 3 bases from V and 0 from J, leaving 15 bases between them. Germline loops: CDR1 SNHLY, CDR2 FYNNEI. The CDR3 loop spans 18 amino acids. As DNA, the CDR3 is TGTGCCAGCAGTGAGAAGGGGCCAAGAATCTCTGGGGCCAACGTCCTGACTTTC. Amino acids: CASSEKGPRISGANVLTF.

The rearrangement joins TRBV5-6 to TRBJ2-7; 8 nucleotides line up with TRBD2. V trimming: 6 bases; J trimming: 4 bases; junction bases outside the gene matches: 9. This CDR3 has 14 amino acids. CDR1 is SGHDT, CDR2 YYEEEE, per germline. The CDR3 DNA follows: TGTGCCAGCACCAAAAGCGGGGGCTCATACGAGCAGTACTTC. It is translated as CASTKSGGSYEQYF.

The V gene is TRBV9, the J gene TRBJ2-2; 9 bases align to TRBD2. CDR3 length: 16 residues. The V gene end was trimmed by 2 bases and the J gene end by 5 bases; junction bases not matched to a gene: 7. Germline V CDR1 and CDR2: SGDLS, YYNGEE. CDR3 loop: CASSVSGRIGTGELFF. CDR3 DNA sequence: TGTGCCAGCAGCGTTAGCGGGAGAATTGGGACCGGGGAGCTGTTTTTT.

The J gene is TRBJ2-1, the V gene TRBV7-2; possible D gene TRBD1, 6 bases. Per the germline V gene, CDR1 is SGHTA and CDR2 is FQGNSA. The CDR3 consists of 14 residues. The ends were cut back, 1 base at V and 8 bases at J, with 12 bases in the middle. The CDR3 DNA is TGTGCCAGCAGCTTAGACAGGGACCAGGATGAGCAGTTCTTC. It specifies CASSLDRDQDEQFF.

The chain combines TRBV5-1 with TRBJ2-7; 8 bases fit TRBD1. J was trimmed by 6 bases and V by 0 bases; bases with no gene match: 8. Germline V gene data show CDR1 as SGHRS and CDR2 as YFSETQ. The CDR3 extends over 15 amino acids. The CDR3 spells CASSLEDRDFGEQYF. The CDR3 region has the DNA TGCGCCAGCAGCTTGGAGGACAGGGACTTTGGCGAGCAGTACTTC.

The chain employs TRBV2 and TRBJ1-2; D perhaps matches TRBD1 (6 bases). The CDR3 is 15 residues long. Germline V CDR1 and CDR2: SNHLY, FYNNEI. The V gene lost 6 bases and the J gene lost 1 base, with 15 bases spanning the gap. The CDR3 region has the DNA TGTGCCAGCAGCGCCCCGGACAGCTATAACTATGGCTACACCTTC. Translation gives CASSAPDSYNYGYTF.

Here the CDR3 DNA reads TGTGCCAGCAGACCGACTTACTACACCGGGGAGCTGTTTTTT. This encodes CASRPTYYTGELFF. V is TRBV6-5 and J is TRBJ2-2; D call uncertain. The CDR3 is 14 residues long. Germline CDR1 is MNHEY and CDR2 is SVGAGI. V was shortened by 6 bases and J by 3 bases, with 11 bases between the two germline ends.

V gene TRBV5-1 combines with J gene TRBJ2-1, with 7 bases fitting TRBD2. In germline, CDR1 is SGHRS, CDR2 YFSETQ. With V trimmed by 4 bases and J by 7 bases, 14 bases remained unmatched. The CDR3 covers 16 residues. CDR3 DNA sequence: TGCGCCAGCAGCAATCGGGCGGGAGCAAACCGAAATGAGCAGTTCTTC. Protein product: CASSNRAGANRNEQFF.

This clone was detected a few times. The chain has TRBV5-4 and TRBJ2-3; possibly TRBD1 for D (5 bases). The length of the CDR3 is 14 residues. Trimming pared 9 bases from V and 0 bases from J, leaving 14 bases between. Germline V gene lookup returns CDR1 SGHNT and CDR2 YYREEE (reference sequence). The CDR3 coding sequence is TGTGCCACCATGACAGAGACTAGCACAGATACGCAGTATTTT. As protein: CATMTETSTDTQYF.

This chain connects TRBV7-3 to TRBJ2-3; D is unclear. The CDR3 covers 13 residues. CDR1 and CDR2 from the germline V gene are SGHTA and FQGTGA. V shed 5 bases and J shed 4 bases, with 10 bases lying between them. The CDR3 is CASSLSRADTQYF. CDR3 in DNA: TGTGCCAGCAGCCTGAGCCGGGCAGATACGCAGTATTTT.

The chain is built from TRBV19 and TRBJ2-7; 12 bases are a match to TRBD2. The CDR3 contains 14 residues. In germline, CDR1 is LNHDA, CDR2 SQIVND (reference sequence). After removal of 5 bases from V and 5 bases from J, the junction contained 4 bases not matched to a gene. The CDR3: CASSLLAGGNEQYF. In DNA, the CDR3 is TGTGCCAGTAGTCTACTAGCGGGAGGAAACGAGCAGTACTTC.

The CDR3 loop reads CASSLEGAGTEAFF. Written as DNA, the CDR3 is TGCGCCAGCAGCTTGGAAGGGGCAGGTACTGAAGCTTTCTTT. The V gene is TRBV5-1, the J gene TRBJ1-1; D is possibly TRBD1 (5 bases). The CDR3 length is 14 residues. The V end was cut by 0 bases, the J end by 5 bases, with 11 bases between. Germline V gene data show CDR1 as SGHRS and CDR2 as YFSETQ.

This clone is a singleton in its sample. CDR3 nucleotides: TGTGCCAGCAGCAGATGGGACAGAGCCTACGAGCAGTACTTC. Translating gives CASSRWDRAYEQYF. The J gene is TRBJ2-7, the V gene TRBV11-3; 7 bases align to TRBD1. The CDR3 runs to 14 residues. Germline assignment: CDR1 SGHNT and CDR2 YENEEA. The V and J ends lost 5 bases and 2 bases, in that order; junction bases with no gene match: 6.

The chain uses TRBV7-2 and TRBJ1-6, with TRBD1 matching over 10 bases. CDR1 is SGHTA and CDR2 is FQGNSA in the germline V gene. CDR3 length: 17 residues. The trim removed 1 base at V and 8 bases at J, leaving 8 bases unmatched. CDR3 in amino acids: CASSLDGDRGLDSPLHF. The CDR3 nucleotides are TGTGCCAGCAGCTTAGACGGAGACAGGGGGCTGGATTCACCCCTCCACTTT.

Comments on this clone: The sample contains more than one DNA sequence encoding this CDR3. J is TRBJ1-4 and V is TRBV11-2; no reliable D call. Trimming took 3 bases from V and 8 from J, leaving 16 bases between them. This CDR3 has 15 residues. Germline loops: CDR1 SGHAT, CDR2 FQNNGV. The CDR3 sequence: CASSLRGRGGEKLFF. The CDR3 nucleotides are TGTGCCAGCAGCTTGCGAGGTCGGGGAGGGGAAAAACTGTTTTTT.

The V and J genes are TRBV7-9 and TRBJ2-1; 11 bases are a match to TRBD2. V shed 5 bases and J 10 bases; nucleotides not matched to a gene: 10. The CDR3 loop spans 15 amino acids. Germline V lookup: CDR1 SEHNR, CDR2 FQNEAQ (reference sequence). In DNA form, the CDR3 reads TGTGCCAGCAGCGGGGGACTAGCGGTCCGGTGGGAGCAGTTCTTC. It yields the protein CASSGGLAVRWEQFF.